This entry describes one T cell receptor beta chain. From germline, CDR1 is SGHRS and CDR2 YFSETQ. The CDR3 loop spans 14 amino acids. The V end was cut by 4 bases, the J end by 1 base, with 8 bases between. TCRdb re-derived calls from the RT-PCR reads in MiXCR, one entry per CDR3 protein. The data contain around 200,000 distinct CDR3 sequences, around 40% of them singletons. This specimen belongs to a study of patients and donors after allogeneic stem cell transplantation. The source material was blood, either unsorted or a sorted T cell fraction (not recorded which). The V call is TRBV5-1, the J call TRBJ1-4; no firm D call. The clonotype comes from a human donor who was either an allogeneic HSCT recipient or a stem cell or donor lymphocyte infusion donor (not recorded which). It is not recorded whose cells these are; they may come from a transplant donor. The DNA for the CDR3 is TGCGCCAGCAGCCAAGATGTAACTAATGAAAAACTGTTTTTT. It yields the protein CASSQDVTNEKLFF.